This TCR beta chain was recorded in a study of T cells in Graves' hyperthyroidism and ophthalmopathy. Whole-study results and caveats: Blood samples included most of the expanded thyroid clonotypes exceeding 0.001.

There are many counts of this clonotype. The antigen is unknown. In germline, CDR1 is SGHNT, CDR2 YENEEA. CDR3 size: 15 residues. Trimming removed 5 bases from V and 4 bases from J, with 17 bases in between. Amplification targeted TCR beta CDR3 regions from RNA transcripts. The HTBI primer set was used in a first-round RT-PCR of the TCR CDR3. Each CDR3 protein gets one entry after TCRdb re-called the multiplex PCR reads with MiXCR. The repertoire has around 480,000 distinct CDR3 sequences, under 15% of them found once; the top ten carry 15% to 20%. The receptor comes from a woman in her late teens or twenties with Graves' hyperthyroidism. The specimen was blood. The chain combines TRBV11-3 with TRBJ1-1; TRBD1 might be the D (6 bases). This CDR3 reads CASSPTQGFGTEAFF. The CDR3 DNA sequence: TGTGCCAGCAGCCCCACCCAGGGGTTTGGCACTGAAGCTTTCTTT.